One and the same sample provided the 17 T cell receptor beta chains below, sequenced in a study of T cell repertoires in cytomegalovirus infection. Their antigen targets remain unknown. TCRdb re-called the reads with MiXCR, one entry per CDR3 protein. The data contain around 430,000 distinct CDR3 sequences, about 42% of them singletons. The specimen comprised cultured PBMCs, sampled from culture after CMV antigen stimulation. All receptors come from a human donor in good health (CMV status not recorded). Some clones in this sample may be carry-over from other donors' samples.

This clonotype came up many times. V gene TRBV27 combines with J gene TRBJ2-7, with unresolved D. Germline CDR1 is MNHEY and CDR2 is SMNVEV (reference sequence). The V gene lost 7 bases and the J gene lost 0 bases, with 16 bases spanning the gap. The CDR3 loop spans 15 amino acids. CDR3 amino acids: CASMSFSRSSYEQYF. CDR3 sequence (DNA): TGTGCCAGCATGAGCTTCTCGAGGAGCTCCTACGAGCAGTACTTC.

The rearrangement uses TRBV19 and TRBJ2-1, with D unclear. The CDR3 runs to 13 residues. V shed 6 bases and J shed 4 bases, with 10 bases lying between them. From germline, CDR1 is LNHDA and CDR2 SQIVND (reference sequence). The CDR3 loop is CASRPDGYNEQFF. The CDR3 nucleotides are TGTGCCAGTAGGCCGGACGGATACAATGAGCAGTTCTTC.

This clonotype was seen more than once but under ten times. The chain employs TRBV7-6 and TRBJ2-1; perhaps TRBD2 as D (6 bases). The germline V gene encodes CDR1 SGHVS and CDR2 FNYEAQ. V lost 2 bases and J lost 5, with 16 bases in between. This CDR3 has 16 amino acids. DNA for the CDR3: TGTGCCAGCAGCTTACCCTCACGGGGGAGCGACAATGAGCAGTTCTTC. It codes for CASSLPSRGSDNEQFF. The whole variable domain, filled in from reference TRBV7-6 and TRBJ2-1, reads GAGVSQSPRYKVTKRGQDVALRCDPISGHVSLYWYRQALGQGPEFLTYFNYEAQQDKSGLPNDRFSAERPEGSISTLTIQRTEQRDSAMYRCASSLPSRGSDNEQFFGPGTRLTVL.

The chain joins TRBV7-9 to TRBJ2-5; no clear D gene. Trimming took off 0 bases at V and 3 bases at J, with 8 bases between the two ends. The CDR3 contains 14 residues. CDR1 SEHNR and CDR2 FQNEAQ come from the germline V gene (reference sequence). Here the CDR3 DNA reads TGTGCCAGCAGCTTAGCCGAAAATAAAGAGACCCAGTACTTC. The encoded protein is CASSLAENKETQYF.

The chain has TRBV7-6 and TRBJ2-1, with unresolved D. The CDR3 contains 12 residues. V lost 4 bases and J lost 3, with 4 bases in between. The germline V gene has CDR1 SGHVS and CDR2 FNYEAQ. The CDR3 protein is CASSYDYNEQFF. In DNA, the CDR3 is TGTGCCAGCAGCTATGACTACAATGAGCAGTTCTTC.

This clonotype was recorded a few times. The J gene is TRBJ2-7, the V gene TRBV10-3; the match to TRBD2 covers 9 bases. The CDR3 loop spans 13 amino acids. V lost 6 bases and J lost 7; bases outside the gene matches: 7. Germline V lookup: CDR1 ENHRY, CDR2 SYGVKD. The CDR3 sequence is CAIRVSGRWEQYF. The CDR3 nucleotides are TGTGCCATCAGAGTCAGCGGGAGGTGGGAGCAGTACTTC.

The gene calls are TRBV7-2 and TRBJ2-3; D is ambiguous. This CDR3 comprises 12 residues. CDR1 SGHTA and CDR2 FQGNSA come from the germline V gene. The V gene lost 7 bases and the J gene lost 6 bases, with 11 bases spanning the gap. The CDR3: CASTPARDTQYF. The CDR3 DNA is TGTGCCAGCACACCAGCGAGGGATACGCAGTATTTT.

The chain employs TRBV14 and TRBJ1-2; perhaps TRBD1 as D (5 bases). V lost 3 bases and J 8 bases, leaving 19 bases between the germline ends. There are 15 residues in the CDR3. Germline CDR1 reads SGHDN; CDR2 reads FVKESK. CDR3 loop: CASSQGGGYVGGYTF. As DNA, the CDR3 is TGTGCCAGCAGCCAGGGCGGGGGGTACGTGGGCGGCTACACCTTC.

The CDR3 DNA reads as TGTGCCAGCTCACCACCGACGGGGGCTTTTGTCAATGAGCAGTTCTTC. Translation gives CASSPPTGAFVNEQFF. The chain has TRBV18 and TRBJ2-1; either TRBD1 or TRBD2 may supply D (6 bases each). Germline values: CDR1 KGHSH, CDR2 LQKENI. With 0 bases removed from V and 6 bases from J, the gap between germline ends came to 15 bases. This CDR3 has 16 residues.

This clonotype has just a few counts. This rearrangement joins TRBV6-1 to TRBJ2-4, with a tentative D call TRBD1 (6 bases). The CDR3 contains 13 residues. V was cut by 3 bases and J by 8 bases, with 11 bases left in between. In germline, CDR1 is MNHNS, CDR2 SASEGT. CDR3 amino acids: CASSDQGLDIQYF. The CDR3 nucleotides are TGTGCCAGCAGTGATCAGGGGTTGGACATTCAGTACTTC.

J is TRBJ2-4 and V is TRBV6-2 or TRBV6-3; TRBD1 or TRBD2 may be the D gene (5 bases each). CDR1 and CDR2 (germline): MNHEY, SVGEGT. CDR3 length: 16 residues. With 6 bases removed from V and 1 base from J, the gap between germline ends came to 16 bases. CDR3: CASRSRDRFAKNIQYF. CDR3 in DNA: TGTGCCAGCAGAAGCCGGGACCGTTTTGCCAAAAACATTCAGTACTTC.

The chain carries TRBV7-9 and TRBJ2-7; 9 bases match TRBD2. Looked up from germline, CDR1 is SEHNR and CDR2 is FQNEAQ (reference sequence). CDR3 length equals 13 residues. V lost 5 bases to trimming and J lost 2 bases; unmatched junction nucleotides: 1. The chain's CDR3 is CASSPSGTYEQYF. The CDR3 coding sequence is TGTGCCAGCAGCCCTAGCGGGACCTACGAGCAGTACTTC. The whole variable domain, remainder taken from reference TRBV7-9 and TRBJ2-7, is DTGVSQNPRHKITKRGQNVTFRCDPISEHNRLYWYRQTLGQGPEFLTYFQNEAQLEKSRLLSDRFSAERPKGSFSTLEIQRTEQGDSAMYLCASSPSGTYEQYFGPGTRLTVT.

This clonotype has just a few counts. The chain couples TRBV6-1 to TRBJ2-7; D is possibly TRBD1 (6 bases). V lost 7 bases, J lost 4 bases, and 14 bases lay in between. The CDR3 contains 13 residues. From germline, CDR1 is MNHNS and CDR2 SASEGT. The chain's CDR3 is CASTGAQGYEQYF. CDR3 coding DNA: TGTGCCAGCACCGGGGCACAGGGATACGAGCAGTACTTC.

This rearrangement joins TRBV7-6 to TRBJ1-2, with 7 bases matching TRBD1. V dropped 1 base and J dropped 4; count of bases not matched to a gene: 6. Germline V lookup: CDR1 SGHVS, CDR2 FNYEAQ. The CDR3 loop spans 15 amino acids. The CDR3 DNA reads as TGTGCCAGCAGCTTAGGTCCAGGGGGGATCTATGGCTACACCTTC. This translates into CASSLGPGGIYGYTF.

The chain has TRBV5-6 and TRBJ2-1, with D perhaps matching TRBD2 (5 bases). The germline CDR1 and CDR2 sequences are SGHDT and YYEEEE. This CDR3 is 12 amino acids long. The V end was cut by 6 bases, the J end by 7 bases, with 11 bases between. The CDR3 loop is CASTPTGNEQFF. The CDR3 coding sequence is TGTGCCAGCACCCCTACGGGGAATGAGCAGTTCTTC.

The CDR3 DNA follows: TGTGCCAGCATTAGCGGGACCGGGGAGCTGTTTTTT. Its translation is CASISGTGELFF. The J gene is TRBJ2-2, the V gene TRBV27; 7 bases match TRBD2. V shed 7 bases, J shed 5 bases, and the junction held 1 base outside the gene matches. The CDR3 covers 12 residues. The germline CDR1 and CDR2 sequences are MNHEY and SMNVEV (reference sequence).

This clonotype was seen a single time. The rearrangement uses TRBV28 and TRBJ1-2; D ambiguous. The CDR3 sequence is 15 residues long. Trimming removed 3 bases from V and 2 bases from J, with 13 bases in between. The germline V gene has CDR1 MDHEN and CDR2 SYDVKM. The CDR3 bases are TGTGCCAGCAGTTTCCCTGACGGATTCAACTATGGCTACACCTTC. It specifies CASSFPDGFNYGYTF.